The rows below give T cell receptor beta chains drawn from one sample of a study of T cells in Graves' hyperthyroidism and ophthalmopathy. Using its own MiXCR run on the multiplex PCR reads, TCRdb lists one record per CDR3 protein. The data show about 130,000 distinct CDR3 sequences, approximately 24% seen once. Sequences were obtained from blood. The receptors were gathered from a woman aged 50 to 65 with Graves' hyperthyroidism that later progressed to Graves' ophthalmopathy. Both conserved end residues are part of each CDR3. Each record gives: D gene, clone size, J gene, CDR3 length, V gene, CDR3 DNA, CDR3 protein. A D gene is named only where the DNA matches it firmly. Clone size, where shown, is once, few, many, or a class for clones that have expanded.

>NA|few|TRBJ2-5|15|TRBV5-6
TGTGCCAGCAGCCACCGGTCCCATATCCAAGAGACCCAGTACTTC
CASSHRSHIQETQYF
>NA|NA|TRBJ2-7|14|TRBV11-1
TGTGCCAGCAGCTTAAGTCGCACCGCCTATGAGCAGTACTTC
CASSLSRTAYEQYF
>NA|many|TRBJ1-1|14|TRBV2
TGTGCCAGCAGTCGGGCAGGGACGAACACTGAAGCTTTCTTT
CASSRAGTNTEAFF
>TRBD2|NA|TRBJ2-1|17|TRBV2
TGTGCCAGCAGTGAAGGGGGGACTAGCGGGAGTTACAATGAGCAGTTCTTC
CASSEGGTSGSYNEQFF
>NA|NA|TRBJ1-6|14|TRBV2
TGTGCCAGCACCTTTGAGGTGTCCAATTCACCCCTCCACTTT
CASTFEVSNSPLHF
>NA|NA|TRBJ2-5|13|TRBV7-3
TGTGCCAGCAGCCGACACATCCAAGAGACCCAGTACTTC
CASSRHIQETQYF
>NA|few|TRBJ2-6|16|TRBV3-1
TGTGCCAGCAGCCAAGATACGGGGAGCTGGGCCAACGTCCTGGCTTTC
CASSQDTGSWANVLAF
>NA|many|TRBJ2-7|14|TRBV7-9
TGTGCCAGCAGCTCTAGCGCGAGCTCCTACGAGCAGTACTTC
CASSSSASSYEQYF
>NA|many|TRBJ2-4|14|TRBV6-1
TGTGCCAGCGCCATGGCTGGGGCCAAAAACATTCAGTACTTC
CASAMAGAKNIQYF
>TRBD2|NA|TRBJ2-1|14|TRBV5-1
TGCGCCAGCAGCTTGCAGACTAGCGGCCATGAGCAGTTCTTC
CASSLQTSGHEQFF
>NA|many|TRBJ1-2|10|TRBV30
TGTGCCTGGGATGGGTATGGCTACACCTTC
CAWDGYGYTF
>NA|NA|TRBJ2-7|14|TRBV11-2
TGTGCCAGCAGCACCTTCCGGGACTCTCTGAAGCAGTACTTC
CASSTFRDSLKQYF
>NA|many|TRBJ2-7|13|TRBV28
TGTGCAAGCCGAGGGACGAGGCCCTACGAGCAGTACTTC
CASRGTRPYEQYF
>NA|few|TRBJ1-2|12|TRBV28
TGTGCCAGCAGACCAGGGAGCTATGGCTACACCTTC
CASRPGSYGYTF
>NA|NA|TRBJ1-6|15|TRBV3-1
TGTGCCAGCAGCCAAGAATTGAGGGTTAGGACACCCCTCCACTTT
CASSQELRVRTPLHF
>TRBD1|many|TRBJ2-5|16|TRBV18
TGTGCCAGCTCAAGATCCAGGGGGTCTAACCAAGAGACCCAGTACTTC
CASSRSRGSNQETQYF
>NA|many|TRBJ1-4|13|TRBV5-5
TGTGCCAGCAGCCCTGGACCTAATGAAAAACTGTTTTTT
CASSPGPNEKLFF
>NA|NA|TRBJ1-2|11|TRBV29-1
TGCAGCGGGGGGGGAAACTATGGCTACACCTTC
CSGGGNYGYTF
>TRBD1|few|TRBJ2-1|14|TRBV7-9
TGTGCCAGCAGCACGGGACAGTGTCGCAATGAGCAGTTCTTC
CASSTGQCRNEQFF
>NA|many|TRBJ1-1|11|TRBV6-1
TGTGCCAGCCGGGCGAACACTGAAGCTTTCTTT
CASRANTEAFF
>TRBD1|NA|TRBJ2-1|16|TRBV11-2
TGTGCCAGCAGCTTAGGGGGGGACAGGGTTTACAATGAGCAGTTCTTC
CASSLGGDRVYNEQFF
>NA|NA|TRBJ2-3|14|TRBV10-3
TGTGCCATCGCGAGTGCGTCGGACACAGATACGCAGTATTTT
CAIASASDTDTQYF
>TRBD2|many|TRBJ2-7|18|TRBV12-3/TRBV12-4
TGTGCCAGCAGTTTATCGGGACTAGCGGGAGCGAACTCCTACGAGCAGTACTTC
CASSLSGLAGANSYEQYF
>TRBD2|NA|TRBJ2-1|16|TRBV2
TGTGCCAGCAGGGAGCGCGGGACTAGCGGGAGCAATGAGCAGTTCTTC
CASRERGTSGSNEQFF
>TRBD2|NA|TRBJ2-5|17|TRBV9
TGTGCCAGCAGCCCCCGACTAGCGGGAGGGCCGCGAGAGACCCAGTACTTC
CASSPRLAGGPRETQYF
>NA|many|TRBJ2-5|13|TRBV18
TGTGCCAGCTCGCCAGGGGAGCGAGAGACCCAGTACTTC
CASSPGERETQYF
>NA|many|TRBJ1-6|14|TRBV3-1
TGTGCCAGCAGCCAACGGGCTAGCAATTCACCCCTCCACTTT
CASSQRASNSPLHF
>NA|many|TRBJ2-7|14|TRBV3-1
TGTGCCAGCAGCCAAGGAGGGGTCTCCTACGAGCAGTACTTC
CASSQGGVSYEQYF
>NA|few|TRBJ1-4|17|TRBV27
TGTGCCAGCAGCCGCGGGGAGGGAACGGCTTCTTTGAAAAAACTGTTTTTT
CASSRGEGTASLKKLFF
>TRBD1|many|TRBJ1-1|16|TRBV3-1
TGTGCCAGCAGCCAAGATTTGGGACAGCTGAACACTGAAGCTTTCTTT
CASSQDLGQLNTEAFF
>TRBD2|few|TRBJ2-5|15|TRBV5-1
TGCGCCAGCAGCTGGAGACTAGCGGGAGAAGAGACCCAGTACTTC
CASSWRLAGEETQYF
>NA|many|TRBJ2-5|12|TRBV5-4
TGTGCCAGCAGCTTGGGCCAAGAGACCCAGTACTTC
CASSLGQETQYF
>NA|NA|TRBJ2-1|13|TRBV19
TGTGCCAGTAGCATGGACTATCTCAATGAGCAGTTCTTC
CASSMDYLNEQFF
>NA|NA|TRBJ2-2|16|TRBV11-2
TGTGCCAGCAGCCCGCCGGGCTCCGGGGACACCGGGGAGCTGTTTTTT
CASSPPGSGDTGELFF
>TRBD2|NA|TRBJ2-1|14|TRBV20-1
TGCAGTGCTAGGGGCGGGAGCTCCTACAATGAGCAGTTCTTC
CSARGGSSYNEQFF
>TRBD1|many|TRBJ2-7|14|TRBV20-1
TGCAGTGCTGCGACCGGACAGGGGGCCTACGAGCAGTACTTC
CSAATGQGAYEQYF
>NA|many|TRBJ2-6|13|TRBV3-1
TGTGCCAGCAGCCCTCACGGGGCCAACGTCCTGACTTTC
CASSPHGANVLTF
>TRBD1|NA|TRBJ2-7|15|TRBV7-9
TGTGCCAGCAGCTCAACCCGGGACAGGTTCTACGAGCAGTACTTC
CASSSTRDRFYEQYF
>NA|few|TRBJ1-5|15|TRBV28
TGTGCCAGCAGTTCTGTGAGCAGTGGCAATCAGCCCCAGCATTTT
CASSSVSSGNQPQHF
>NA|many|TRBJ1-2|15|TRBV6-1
TGTGCCAGCAGCGCCGAGAGAGGGGGGAACTATGGCTACACCTTC
CASSAERGGNYGYTF
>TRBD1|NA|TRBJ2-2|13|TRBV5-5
TGTGCCAGCAGCACCAGGGACAGCGGGGAGCTGTTTTTT
CASSTRDSGELFF
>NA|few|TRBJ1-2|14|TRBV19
TGTGCCAGTAGGGCGGAAGGGACGACGGGAGGCTACACCTTC
CASRAEGTTGGYTF
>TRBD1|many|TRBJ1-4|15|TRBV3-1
TGTGCCAGCAGCCATCGACAGGGAGGAAATGAAAAACTGTTTTTT
CASSHRQGGNEKLFF
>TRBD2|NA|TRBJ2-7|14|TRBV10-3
TGTGCCATCAGTGGAACTAGCGGGAGTGGCGAGCAGTACTTC
CAISGTSGSGEQYF